This is a list of T cell receptor beta chains from one sample in a study of tumor and adjacent non-tumor tissue in lung cancer. MiXCR was run by TCRdb on the multiplex PCR reads, yielding one entry per CDR3 protein. There are roughly 120,000 distinct CDR3 sequences in the sample; roughly 74% occur only once, and roughly 35% lies in the top ten. Material for sequencing was lung tumor tissue. The source is a woman aged 55-69 years with non-small cell lung cancer. CDR3s include the opening cysteine and the closing phenylalanine or tryptophan. A D gene is named only where the DNA matches it firmly. Clone sizes are given selectively: once, few, many, or a class where the clone is expanded.

-	15	-	TRBV20-1	TRBJ2-2	CIARTTGRDTGGLFF	TGCATTGCTAGAACCACAGGGCGGGACACCGGGGGGCTGTTTTTT
-	14	-	TRBV30	TRBJ2-1	CARGSGTRYNEQFF	TGTGCCAGGGGATCCGGGACAAGGTACAATGAGCAGTTCTTC
-	15	TRBD1	TRBV29-1	TRBJ2-3	CSVEERDRGSATQYF	TGCAGCGTTGAAGAACGGGACAGGGGTTCAGCTACGCAGTATTTT
-	11	-	TRBV20-1	TRBJ1-3	CSIFRGNTIYF	TGCAGTATCTTCCGAGGAAACACCATATATTTT
-	16	TRBD2	TRBV11-3	TRBJ2-1	CASCLGTSGKSNEQFF	TGTGCCAGCTGCTTAGGGACTAGCGGGAAGAGCAATGAGCAGTTCTTC
once	15	-	TRBV6-6	TRBJ2-7	CASNYRYGSSYEQYF	TGTGCCAGCAATTACCGGTACGGAAGCTCCTACGAGCAGTACTTC
few	15	-	TRBV7-2	TRBJ2-2	CASSFPRGRSGELFF	TGTGCCAGCAGCTTTCCCCGGGGGAGGTCCGGGGAGCTGTTTTTT
-	16	-	TRBV9	TRBJ1-2	CASSLTPCVGNYGYTF	TGTGCCAGCAGCTTAACACCATGTGTTGGTAACTATGGCTACACCTTC
medium-sized	17	TRBD1	TRBV28	TRBJ2-4	CASSSPQGGLAKNIQYF	TGTGCCAGCAGTAGCCCACAGGGGGGACTCGCCAAAAACATTCAGTACTTC
-	14	-	TRBV7-6	TRBJ1-5	CASSPVASSGPQHF	TGTGCCAGCAGCCCCGTCGCGAGTAGCGGGCCCCAGCATTTT
-	15	TRBD1	TRBV6-1	TRBJ2-5	CTSSEQGQGQDTQHF	TGTACCAGCAGTGAACAGGGACAGGGCCAAGATACCCAGCACTTC
-	15	-	TRBV28	TRBJ2-5	CASSPGGTWEKTQYF	TGTGCCAGCAGTCCGGGTGGAACCTGGGAAAAGACCCAGTACTTC
-	15	-	TRBV4-3	TRBJ2-4	CANNQDRMSKNIQYF	TGCGCCAACAACCAAGATCGAATGTCCAAAAACATTCAGTACTTC
-	14	-	TRBV11-3	TRBJ2-7	CASSLDWGSYELYF	TGTGCCAGCAGCTTAGATTGGGGATCCTACGAGCTGTACTTC
-	16	-	TRBV6-1	TRBJ2-4	CASSDPDKLAKNIQHF	TGTGCCAGCAGTGATCCCGACAAATTAGCCAAGAACATTCAGCACTTC
-	15	-	TRBV11-2	TRBJ2-1	CASTLSPTASKEQFF	TGTGCCAGCACCCTATCCCCCACGGCTTCCAAAGAGCAGTTCTTC
few	12	-	TRBV11-2	TRBJ2-7	CASSQGTNRQYF	TGTGCCAGCAGCCAGGGGACTAATAGGCAGTACTTC
-	14	-	TRBV11-3	TRBJ2-7	CATSLDKGAYEQYF	TGTGCCACCAGCTTAGATAAGGGAGCCTACGAGCAGTACTTC
few	17	TRBD1	TRBV11-2	TRBJ2-2	CASSPGGWDRRTGELFF	TGTGCCAGCAGCCCGGGCGGGTGGGACAGACGAACCGGGGAGCTGTTTTTT
-	14	-	TRBV11-2	TRBJ1-5	CVSSTTRTDQPQHF	TGTGTCAGCAGCACGACACGGACCGATCAGCCCCAGCATTTT
-	18	-	TRBV20-1	TRBJ1-4	CSARFGSPGGATNEKLFF	TGCAGTGCTAGATTTGGGAGCCCGGGGGGCGCAACTAATGAAAAACTGTTTTTT
-	14	TRBD1	TRBV20-1	TRBJ2-7	CSASWDRVPYDHYF	TGCAGTGCTAGCTGGGACAGGGTCCCCTACGATCATTACTTC
-	14	TRBD2	TRBV20-1	TRBJ2-5	CSARFSGAQETKYF	TGCAGTGCTAGATTTAGCGGGGCCCAAGAGACCAAGTACTTC
-	14	-	TRBV5-6	TRBJ1-2	CASSLLSWGYGYTF	TGTGCCAGCAGCTTGTTAAGTTGGGGTTATGGCTACACCTTC
few	15	-	TRBV4-3	TRBJ2-7	CASNRGGSGSYEQYF	TGCGCCAGCAACCGCGGCGGTAGCGGCTCTTACGAGCAGTACTTC
-	15	-	TRBV11-2	TRBJ2-3	CASSQRASRADTQYF	TGTGCCAGCAGCCAACGGGCTAGCAGAGCAGATACGCAGTATTTT
once	13	-	TRBV28	TRBJ1-2	CASSLNRVHGYAF	TGTGCCAGCAGCCTAAACAGGGTTCATGGCTACGCCTTC
many	14	-	TRBV20-1	TRBJ2-2	CSATLSRNTGELFF	TGCAGTGCTACCCTGAGTAGGAACACCGGGGAGCTGTTTTTT
-	17	-	TRBV7-2	TRBJ2-1	CASSLPVGTNAPNEQFF	TGTGCCAGCAGCTTACCGGTTGGGACCAATGCGCCCAATGAGCAGTTCTTC
-	12	-	TRBV20-1	TRBJ2-2	CSANGQTGKLLF	TGCAGTGCTAATGGACAGACCGGGAAGCTACTTTTT
-	15	-	TRBV6-2/TRBV6-3	TRBJ1-1	CASSYRRATNTEAFF	TGTGCCAGCAGCTACAGGCGGGCTACGAACACTGAAGCTTTCTTT